The clone carrying this TCR beta chain was detected a few times. The V end lost 1 base, the J end lost 2 bases, and 6 bases lay between the germline ends. The germline gives CDR1 SGHNT, CDR2 YYREEE (reference sequence). The CDR3 contains 14 residues. Generated by immunoSEQ multiplex PCR, the TCRdb table keeps only in-frame clones and is missing some. This table holds 490,000 or so clones, 60% to 85% found once. This sample was included in a study of shared clonotypes between healthy human individuals. The chain carries TRBV5-4 and TRBJ1-4; D not certain. The sequence was obtained from a woman aged 40 to 50 in good health. Some clones in this sample may be carry-over from other donors' samples. The specimen sequenced was PBMCs. The CDR3 bases are TGTGCCAGCAGCTTGTCGGGGACTAATGAAAAACTGTTTTTT. Translation gives CASSLSGTNEKLFF.